This T cell receptor beta chain is from a study of T cells after yellow fever vaccination. Study information: Fractions of low cell number were prepared using SMART-Seq v4 Ultra Low Input. General study results and limits: Within FACS-sorted repertoires, abundant clonotypes contaminating from the bulk population could be present. Post-booster samples contained most primary-vaccination clones (just under 98% CD4, approximately 88% CD8).

Trimming stripped 0 bases from V and 0 bases from J, with 18 bases between. Germline CDR1 reads MNHEY; CDR2 reads SVGAGI. This CDR3 has 19 residues. As TCR cDNA was made by 5'RACE template switching, a universal primer site and UMIs were added. In TCRdb, the 5' RACE reads were re-called with MiXCR into one record per CDR3 protein. This table holds some 600,000 distinct CDR3 sequences, around 17% found once. This clonotype has just a few counts. No antigen is known for it. The sample consisted of PBMCs, taken about 5 days after the first yellow fever vaccination. This clonotype was sampled from a man between 18 and 29 years old who received the YFV17D yellow fever vaccine. The chain links TRBV6-5 to TRBJ1-3; D perhaps matches TRBD1 (6 bases). CDR3 coding DNA: TGTGCCAGCAGTTACTCGTGGGGTCGGACAGAACTCTCTGGAAACACCATATATTTT. Translation: CASSYSWGRTELSGNTIYF.